This TCR beta chain was identified during a study of breast tumors, draining lymph nodes, adjacent tissues. Findings and limits, study-wide: Compared with lymph nodes, tumors were less diverse; compared with nontumor tissue, more. Luminal-like breast cancer showed significantly greater tumor-nontumor repertoire similarity than basal-like breast cancer did. Data only fit, rather than demonstrated, lymph node origin of most tumor T cells.

From germline, CDR1 is MNHEY and CDR2 SVGAGI. The CDR3 has 17 amino acids. Samples came from axillary lymph nodes draining the breast cancer. Concerning this clonotype: Its specificity is not known. Compared with germline, one end of the junction differs, possibly owing to a read error.

One entry per CDR3 protein, called by TCRdb with MiXCR from the multiplex PCR reads. Of roughly 100,000 distinct CDR3 sequences listed, about 29% are singletons. This TCR came from a female donor with breast cancer. Some clones in this sample may be carry-over from other donors' samples. The chain joins TRBV6-5 to TRBJ2-7; D may be TRBD2 (5 bases). Sequencing input: axillary lymph node tissue. CDR3 region: CANSYSMLGGSSYEQYF. The CDR3 nucleotides read TGTGCCAACAGTTACTCGATGTTAGGAGGCTCTTCCTACGAGCAGTACTTC.